These 27 T cell receptor beta chains were all obtained from the same sample, sequenced in a study of T cells in Graves' hyperthyroidism and ophthalmopathy. Authors of the study amplified TCR beta CDR3 regions from RNA transcripts. The HTBI primer set drove a first-round RT-PCR of the TCR CDR3. TCRdb independently ran MiXCR on the multiplex PCR reads; one entry per CDR3 protein. The top ten hold 34% of the sample, which has approximately 600,000 distinct CDR3 sequences, about 20% seen once. What was sequenced was blood. Source of these receptors: a man between 25 and 39 years old with Graves' ophthalmopathy.

The V and J genes are TRBV2 and TRBJ2-1, with 7 bases fitting TRBD1. V lost 7 bases and J lost 10; bases outside the gene matches: 10. The germline V gene has CDR1 SNHLY and CDR2 FYNNEI. CDR3 length: 13 residues. CDR3 in amino acids: CASTGVGGREQFF. The CDR3 nucleotides read TGTGCCAGCACCGGAGTAGGGGGCAGGGAGCAGTTCTTC.

This rearrangement joins TRBV5-1 to TRBJ1-2; 11 nucleotides agree with TRBD1. From germline, CDR1 is SGHRS and CDR2 YFSETQ. The CDR3 is 14 amino acids. V lost 4 bases and J lost 5; bases outside the gene matches: 4. Here the CDR3 reads CASSGTGGLYGYTF. The CDR3 DNA reads as TGCGCCAGCAGCGGGACAGGGGGTTTATATGGCTACACCTTC.

The chain links TRBV24-1 to TRBJ2-1; D gene unclear. Germline V gene lookup returns CDR1 KGHDR and CDR2 SFDVKD. V dropped 4 bases and J dropped 6 bases, with 12 bases sitting between them. The CDR3 consists of 14 residues. The CDR3 sequence is CATSDPNFPNEQFF. The CDR3 region has the DNA TGTGCCACCAGTGACCCCAATTTCCCCAATGAGCAGTTCTTC.

The J gene is TRBJ2-3, the V gene TRBV29-1; D is unclear. Trimming took 1 base from V and 4 from J, leaving 12 bases between them. This CDR3 has 14 amino acids. CDR1 and CDR2 from the germline V gene are SQVTM and ANQGSEA. The CDR3 is CSVEVGLEADTQYF. In nucleotides, the CDR3 is TGCAGCGTTGAAGTTGGTCTAGAGGCAGATACGCAGTATTTT.

Ten or more counts support this clonotype. The chain couples TRBV2 to TRBJ2-1; TRBD1 might be the D (5 bases). This CDR3 comprises 12 residues. Germline V gene lookup returns CDR1 SNHLY and CDR2 FYNNEI. Trimming removed 11 bases at V and 5 bases at J, with 13 bases between. As DNA, the CDR3 is TGTGCCGGACACAGTAGAGACAATGAGCAGTTCTTC. Encoded protein: CAGHSRDNEQFF.

The rearrangement joins TRBV5-1 to TRBJ2-1; TRBD1 aligns across 7 bases. The germline V gene has CDR1 SGHRS and CDR2 YFSETQ. Germline trimming cut 0 bases from V and 5 bases from J; bases unmatched to any gene: 8. The CDR3 is 16 amino acids. Here the CDR3 reads CASSLVWDRTNNEQFF. The CDR3 nucleotides read TGCGCCAGCAGCTTGGTGTGGGACAGAACTAACAATGAGCAGTTCTTC.

The gene calls are TRBV29-1 and TRBJ1-2; no definite D call. Trimming took 2 bases from V and 6 from J, leaving 7 bases between them. Germline values: CDR1 SQVTM, CDR2 ANQGSEA. The CDR3 sequence is 11 residues long. The CDR3 bases are TGCAGCGTTGAACGACGGGATGGCTACACCTTC. Translation: CSVERRDGYTF.

This clonotype was observed at least ten times. The chain recombines TRBV20-1 with TRBJ1-1; D not resolved. V gave up 3 bases and J gave up 2 bases, with 7 bases separating them. This CDR3 region has 12 residues. Per the germline V gene, CDR1 is DFQATT and CDR2 is SNEGSKA (reference sequence). The CDR3 spells CSASRVNTEAFF. The DNA of the CDR3 is TGCAGTGCTAGTAGGGTAAACACTGAAGCTTTCTTT.

As regards this clonotype: One end of the junction is discordant with germline, which a read error may explain. The chain recombines TRBV29-1 with TRBJ2-7; the D gene is possibly TRBD2 (5 bases). Germline CDR1 and CDR2: SQVTM and ANQGSEA. The length of the CDR3 is 13 residues. The DNA for the CDR3 is TGCAGCGCTGAAGAGCCGGGAACCTACGAGCAGTACTTC. This gives the protein CSAEEPGTYEQYF.

This clonotype has only a few counts. The germline gene is not matched at one end of the junction; a read error may be the cause. The chain has TRBV11-2 and TRBJ2-3, with TRBD2 matching over 9 bases. Germline V gene lookup returns CDR1 SGHAT and CDR2 FQNNGV. This CDR3 has 17 amino acids. The CDR3 is CASSPDPSGLASDTQYF. The CDR3 DNA sequence: TGCGCCAGCAGCCCCGACCCCTCCGGACTAGCGTCCGATACGCAGTATTTT.

The chain employs TRBV3-1 and TRBJ2-5, with D perhaps TRBD1 (5 bases). CDR1 is LGHDT and CDR2 is YNNKEL in the germline V gene (reference sequence). V was shortened by 1 base and J by 7 bases, with 13 bases between the two germline ends. There are 14 residues in the CDR3. The CDR3 sequence: CASSQGNPRGTQYF. Here the CDR3 DNA reads TGTGCCAGCAGCCAAGGAAACCCAAGGGGGACCCAGTACTTC.

Notes on this clonotype: An end of the junction does not agree with germline; a read error may underlie this. The V and J genes are TRBV7-9 and TRBJ2-3, with TRBD2 identical over 15 bases. CDR3 size: 16 residues. CDR1 is SEHNR, CDR2 FQNEAQ, per germline (reference sequence). CDR3: CASSVGLAGGADAQYF. The DNA of the CDR3 is TGTGCCAGCAGCGTGGGACTAGCGGGAGGAGCAGATGCGCAGTATTTT.

In this sample, this clonotype turned up a few times. The V and J genes are TRBV19 and TRBJ2-3, with 8 bases fitting TRBD1. This CDR3 is built from 19 residues. Trimming cost V 3 bases and J 2 bases; bases outside gene matches: 16. Germline CDR1 and CDR2: LNHDA and SQIVND (reference sequence). CDR3 coding DNA: TGTGCCAGTAGTATCAGATTCTTATCGCGGGACAGGATCACAGATACGCAGTATTTT. Translated: CASSIRFLSRDRITDTQYF.

This clonotype was found many times. The gene calls are TRBV11-2 and TRBJ1-2; D not certain. The V gene's germline CDR1 is SGHAT and CDR2 FQNNGV. Trimming left V 5 bases short and J 4 bases short, with 17 bases between. This CDR3 has 15 residues. The CDR3 region is CASSQTDGPGYGYTF. Here the CDR3 DNA reads TGTGCCAGCAGCCAAACCGACGGTCCTGGCTATGGCTACACCTTC.

The table lists this clonotype with many counts. The rearrangement links TRBV11-2 to TRBJ2-7; D remains ambiguous. Germline V CDR1 and CDR2: SGHAT, FQNNGV. This CDR3 spans 15 amino acids. Between the trimmed V and J ends, which lost 3 bases and 5 bases, there was a span of 17 bases. The CDR3 coding sequence is TGTGCCAGCAGCTTCACGGGCAGGTTAAGGAACGAGCAGTACTTC. It encodes CASSFTGRLRNEQYF.

This clonotype was counted only a few times. The chain employs TRBV11-2 and TRBJ2-5; D call uncertain. This CDR3 has 15 residues. The germline gives CDR1 SGHAT, CDR2 FQNNGV. Trimming cost V 0 bases and J 11 bases, with 19 bases left between them. The CDR3 coding sequence is TGTGCCAGCAGCTTAGAAAAGGTATTGACATCGGGTCAGTACTTC. This encodes CASSLEKVLTSGQYF.

This chain uses TRBV27 with TRBJ1-5, with D tentatively TRBD1 (5 bases). Germline CDR1 and CDR2: MNHEY and SMNVEV (reference sequence). Trimming took 5 bases from V and 5 from J, leaving 16 bases between them. This CDR3 spans 15 amino acids. CDR3 coding DNA: TGTGCCAGCAGTAAAGTATTGCAGGGAGATCAGCCCCAGCATTTT. This gives the protein CASSKVLQGDQPQHF.

This clonotype was counted at least ten times. V is TRBV2 and J is TRBJ2-7; D is possibly TRBD2 (6 bases). This CDR3 spans 15 amino acids. Trimming shortened V by 9 bases and J by 2 bases, and 20 bases separated the two germline ends. Germline values: CDR1 SNHLY, CDR2 FYNNEI. The CDR3 is CARMGWEEAAYEQYF. DNA of the CDR3: TGTGCCAGGATGGGTTGGGAGGAGGCGGCCTACGAGCAGTACTTC. Full variable domain (rest looked up from reference TRBV2 and TRBJ2-7): EPEVTQTPSHQVTQMGQEVILRCVPISNHLYFYWYRQILGQKVEFLVSFYNNEISEKSEIFDDQFSVERPDGSNFTLKIRSTKLEDSAMYFCARMGWEEAAYEQYFGPGTRLTVT.

This clonotype was observed a few times. This chain uses TRBV12-3 or TRBV12-4 with TRBJ2-7; D is unresolved. Trimming took off 4 bases at V and 3 bases at J, with 13 bases between the two ends. The CDR3 loop spans 14 amino acids. The CDR3 region has the DNA TGTGCCAGCAGTTCTTACAGCCAGAACTACGAGCAGTACTTC. As protein: CASSSYSQNYEQYF.

This clonotype was detected many times. The chain carries TRBV18 and TRBJ1-1, with TRBD1 matching over 7 bases. The CDR3 has 14 residues. CDR1 KGHSH and CDR2 LQKENI come from the germline V gene. The trim removed 4 bases at V and 6 bases at J, leaving 8 bases unmatched. The CDR3 DNA sequence: TGTGCCAGCTCACGACAGGGTGGGGAGGCTGAAGCTTTCTTT. Amino acid sequence: CASSRQGGEAEAFF.

Ten or more counts support this clonotype. CDR3: CASSPSGSPSTDTQYF. The CDR3 coding sequence is TGTGCCAGCTCACCTTCGGGGTCACCTAGCACAGATACGCAGTATTTT. The rearrangement joins TRBV18 to TRBJ2-3; TRBD2 might be the D (5 bases). Germline V CDR1 and CDR2: KGHSH, LQKENI. The CDR3 has 16 residues. Trimming took off 3 bases at V and 0 bases at J, with 13 bases between the two ends.

This sequence joins TRBV6-5 and TRBJ2-7, with D perhaps given as TRBD1 or TRBD2 (6 bases each). Germline V gives CDR1 MNHEY, CDR2 SVGAGI. V was cut by 3 bases and J by 3 bases, with 12 bases left in between. The CDR3 totals 14 residues. CDR3 in DNA: TGTGCCAGCAGTTATCGACAGGAGGGCTACGAGCAGTACTTC. This codes for CASSYRQEGYEQYF.

This clonotype was seen only a few times. The chain employs TRBV28 and TRBJ2-1; a possible D gene is TRBD2 (5 bases). Germline CDR1 is MDHEN and CDR2 is SYDVKM. This CDR3 comprises 14 residues. The ends were cut back, 5 bases at V and 4 bases at J, with 12 bases in the middle. The CDR3 sequence is CASSAASGYNEQFF. The CDR3 DNA reads TGTGCCAGCAGTGCCGCATCGGGGTACAATGAGCAGTTCTTC. The full variable domain, its missing parts supplied by reference TRBV28 and TRBJ2-1, is DVKVTQSSRYLVKRTGEKVFLECVQDMDHENMFWYRQDPGLGLRLIYFSYDVKMKEKGDIPEGYSVSREKKERFSLILESASTNQTSMYLCASSAASGYNEQFFGPGTRLTVL.

Ten or more counts support this clonotype. The rearrangement uses TRBV11-2 and TRBJ2-1; 12 bases map to TRBD2. With 6 bases clipped from V and 1 base from J, the junction kept 10 bases outside the gene matches. CDR1 is SGHAT, CDR2 FQNNGV, per germline. The CDR3 extends over 18 amino acids. The CDR3 nucleotides read TGTGCCAGCAGGACTAGCGGGGGTATAGGAGGGTCCTACAATGAGCAGTTCTTC. The encoded protein is CASRTSGGIGGSYNEQFF.

Only a few counts were recorded for this clonotype. V gene TRBV6-4 combines with J gene TRBJ2-7; the D is unclear. Germline V gene sequence: CDR1 MRHNA, CDR2 SNTAGT. Trimming shortened V by 0 bases and J by 5 bases, and 20 bases separated the two germline ends. The CDR3 loop spans 17 amino acids. CDR3 residues: CASSDSIPDLKQDEQYF. The CDR3 DNA follows: TGTGCCAGCAGTGACTCGATCCCCGACCTTAAGCAGGACGAGCAGTACTTC.

The V and J genes are TRBV11-2 and TRBJ1-1; TRBD1 might be the D (5 bases). Trimming pared 4 bases from V and 5 bases from J, leaving 17 bases between. The CDR3 runs to 15 residues. Per the germline V gene, CDR1 is SGHAT and CDR2 is FQNNGV. CDR3 sequence (DNA): TGTGCCAGCAGCTCCCCTGTTCCAAAGGGGACTGAAGCTTTCTTT. It codes for CASSSPVPKGTEAFF.

This chain connects TRBV29-1 to TRBJ2-2; the D gene is possibly TRBD2 (7 bases). The CDR3 is 14 residues long. V lost 7 bases and J 6 bases, leaving 18 bases between the germline ends. Per germline, CDR1 SQVTM and CDR2 ANQGSEA. The CDR3: CSAIPSGGPGELFF. CDR3 sequence (DNA): TGCAGCGCAATTCCTTCGGGGGGCCCCGGGGAGCTGTTTTTT.